The clone carrying this T cell receptor (beta chain) has a count of ten or more. CDR3-region Arm-PCR and iRepertoire HTBI primers produced the TCR beta libraries. TCRdb used MiXCR to reprocess the multiplex PCR reads, holding one entry per CDR3 protein. The table lists under 250,000 distinct CDR3 sequences, 20% to 25% of them singletons. The source of the sample is a study of regulatory T cells in long-lasting Graves disease. Time point in this sample: newly diagnosed GD, antithyroid drugs for less than 3 months. Extracted PBMC RNA gave rise to the TCR library. The specimen comprised peripheral blood mononuclear cells (PBMCs), sampled at new diagnosis, from a patient treated with antithyroid drugs. The source is a female donor with Graves disease.

The CDR3 loop is CASSQSGAGSYTF. In DNA, the CDR3 is TGTGCCAGCAGCCAATCCGGGGCTGGTAGCTACACCTTC. The chain couples TRBV7-3 to TRBJ1-2; a weak D match, TRBD1 (5 bases). Germline V lookup: CDR1 SGHTA, CDR2 FQGTGA. The CDR3 is 13 amino acids. Trimming pared 5 bases from V and 9 bases from J, leaving 16 bases between.